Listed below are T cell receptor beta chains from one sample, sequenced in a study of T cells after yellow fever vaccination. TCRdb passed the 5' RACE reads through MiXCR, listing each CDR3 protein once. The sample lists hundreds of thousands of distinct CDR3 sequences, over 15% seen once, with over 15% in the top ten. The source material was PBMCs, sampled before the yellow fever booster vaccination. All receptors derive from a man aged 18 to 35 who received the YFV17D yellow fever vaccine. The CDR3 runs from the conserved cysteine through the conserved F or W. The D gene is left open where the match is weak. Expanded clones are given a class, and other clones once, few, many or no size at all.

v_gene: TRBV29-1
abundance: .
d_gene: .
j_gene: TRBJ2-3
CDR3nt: TGCAGCTCTGACTCCGCAGATACGCAGTATTTT
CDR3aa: CSSDSADTQYF

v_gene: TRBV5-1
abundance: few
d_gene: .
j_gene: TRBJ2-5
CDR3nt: TGCGCCAGCAGCACGGGGACTCCACAAGAGACCCAGTACTTC
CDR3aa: CASSTGTPQETQYF

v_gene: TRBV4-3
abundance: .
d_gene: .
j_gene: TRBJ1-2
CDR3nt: TGCGCCAGCAGCCAAGGGCGTACAGGGAACTATGGCTACACCTTC
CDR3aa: CASSQGRTGNYGYTF

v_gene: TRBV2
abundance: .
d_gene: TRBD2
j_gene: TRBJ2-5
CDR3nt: TGTGCCAGTAGTACTACTAGCGGGGGGGCACGACCGGGGGAGACCCAGTACTTC
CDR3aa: CASSTTSGGARPGETQYF

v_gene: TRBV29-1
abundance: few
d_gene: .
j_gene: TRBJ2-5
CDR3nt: TGCAGCGTTGAAGTTGTATCATCCCGGGAGACCCAGTACTTC
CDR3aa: CSVEVVSSRETQYF

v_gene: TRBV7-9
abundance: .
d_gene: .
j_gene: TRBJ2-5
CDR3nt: TGTGCCAGCGGAGCTGGTGGAAACTTCCAAGAGACCCAGTACTTC
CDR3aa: CASGAGGNFQETQYF

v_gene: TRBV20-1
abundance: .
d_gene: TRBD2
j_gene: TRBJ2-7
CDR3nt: TGCAGTGCTAGTAAGGTTAGCGGGGGAAGTCCTAGCGAGCAGTACTTC
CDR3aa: CSASKVSGGSPSEQYF

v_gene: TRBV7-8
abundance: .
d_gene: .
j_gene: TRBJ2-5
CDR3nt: TGTGCCAGCTTTGAATCGAGAAACCAAGAGACCCAGTACTTC
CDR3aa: CASFESRNQETQYF

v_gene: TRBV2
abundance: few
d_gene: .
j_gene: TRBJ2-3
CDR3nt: TGTGCCAGCAGTGAGAGAAGCGGATACACAGATACGCAGTATTTT
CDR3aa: CASSERSGYTDTQYF

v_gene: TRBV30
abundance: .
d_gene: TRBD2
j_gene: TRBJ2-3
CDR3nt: TGTGCCTGGAGTGTCGGTCTAGCGGGGTTCACAGATACGCAGTATTTT
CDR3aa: CAWSVGLAGFTDTQYF